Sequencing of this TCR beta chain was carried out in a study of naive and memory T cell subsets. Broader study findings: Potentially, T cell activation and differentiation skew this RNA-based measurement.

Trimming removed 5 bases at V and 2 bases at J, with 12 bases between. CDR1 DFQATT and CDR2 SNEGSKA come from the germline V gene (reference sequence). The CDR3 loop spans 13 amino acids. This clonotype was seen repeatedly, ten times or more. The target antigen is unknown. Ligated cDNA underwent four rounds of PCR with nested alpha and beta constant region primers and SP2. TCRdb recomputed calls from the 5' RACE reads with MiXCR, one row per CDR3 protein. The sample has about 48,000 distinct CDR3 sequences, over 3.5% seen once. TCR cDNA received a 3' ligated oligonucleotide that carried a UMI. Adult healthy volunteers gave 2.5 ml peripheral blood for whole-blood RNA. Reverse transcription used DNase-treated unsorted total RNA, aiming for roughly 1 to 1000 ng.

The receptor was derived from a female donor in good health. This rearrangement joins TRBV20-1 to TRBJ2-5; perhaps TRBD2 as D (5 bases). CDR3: CSAGGSAQETQYF. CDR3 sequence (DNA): TGCAGTGCTGGCGGTAGCGCACAAGAGACCCAGTACTTC.